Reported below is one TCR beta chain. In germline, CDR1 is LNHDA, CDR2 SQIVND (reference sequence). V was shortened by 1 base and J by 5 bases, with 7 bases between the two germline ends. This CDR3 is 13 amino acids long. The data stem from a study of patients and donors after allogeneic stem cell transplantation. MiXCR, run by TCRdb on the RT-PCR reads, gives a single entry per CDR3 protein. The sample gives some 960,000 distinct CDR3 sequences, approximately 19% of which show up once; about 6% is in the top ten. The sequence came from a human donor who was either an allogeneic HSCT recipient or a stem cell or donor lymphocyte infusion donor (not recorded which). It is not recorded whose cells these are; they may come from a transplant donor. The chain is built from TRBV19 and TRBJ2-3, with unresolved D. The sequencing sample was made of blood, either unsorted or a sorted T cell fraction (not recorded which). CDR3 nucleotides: TGTGCCAGTAGTATAGTACCCGTAGATACGCAGTATTTT. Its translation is CASSIVPVDTQYF.